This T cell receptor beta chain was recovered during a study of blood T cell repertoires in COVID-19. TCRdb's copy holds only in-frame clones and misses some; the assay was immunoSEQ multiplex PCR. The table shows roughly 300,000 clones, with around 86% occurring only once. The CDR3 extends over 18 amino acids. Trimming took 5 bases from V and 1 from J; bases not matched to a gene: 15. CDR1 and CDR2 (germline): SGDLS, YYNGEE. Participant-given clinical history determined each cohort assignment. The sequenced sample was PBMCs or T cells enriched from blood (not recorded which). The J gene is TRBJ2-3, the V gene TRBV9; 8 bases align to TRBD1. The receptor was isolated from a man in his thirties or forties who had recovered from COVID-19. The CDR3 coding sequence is TGTGCCAGCAGGCCAACGTCTGGGACAGGTTGGGGCACAGATACGCAGTATTTT. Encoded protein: CASRPTSGTGWGTDTQYF. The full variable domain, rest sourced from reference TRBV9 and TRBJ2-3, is DSGVTQTPKHLITATGQRVTLRCSPRSGDLSVYWYQQSLDQGLQFLIQYYNGEERAKGNILERFSAQQFPDLHSELNLSSLELGDSALYFCASRPTSGTGWGTDTQYFGPGTRLTVL.